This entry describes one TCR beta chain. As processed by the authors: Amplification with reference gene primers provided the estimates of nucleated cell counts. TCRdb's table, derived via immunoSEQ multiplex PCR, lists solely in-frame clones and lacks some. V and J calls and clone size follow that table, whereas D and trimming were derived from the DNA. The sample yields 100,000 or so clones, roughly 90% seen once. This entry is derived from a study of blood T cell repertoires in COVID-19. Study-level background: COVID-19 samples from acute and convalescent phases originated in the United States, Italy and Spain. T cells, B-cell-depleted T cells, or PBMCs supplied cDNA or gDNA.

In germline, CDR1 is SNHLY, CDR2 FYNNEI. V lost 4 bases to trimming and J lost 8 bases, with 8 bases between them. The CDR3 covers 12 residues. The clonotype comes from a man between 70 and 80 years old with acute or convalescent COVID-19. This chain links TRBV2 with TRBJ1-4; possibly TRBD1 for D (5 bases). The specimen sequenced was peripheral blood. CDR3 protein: CASSGRGEKLFF. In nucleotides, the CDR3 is TGTGCCAGCAGTGGGCGGGGCGAAAAACTGTTTTTT.